These 22 T cell receptor beta chains originate from one sample sequenced in a study of blood T cell repertoires in COVID-19 (TCRdb year 2020). Library prep was done by the immunoSEQ multiplex PCR assay. TCRdb mirrors the immuneACCESS table, restricted to in-frame sequences. Some clones are absent from its copies; in checked studies, under half trace to an unresolved V gene, and the reason for the others is unknown. This sample lists 250,000 to 300,000 clones; approximately 85% were detected once. The top ten constitute around 10% of the sample. The material sequenced was peripheral blood. The source is a woman aged 70 to 79 with acute or convalescent COVID-19.

The chain has TRBV9 and TRBJ1-6; TRBD1 might be the D (6 bases). This CDR3 has 14 amino acids. Germline V gives CDR1 SGDLS, CDR2 YYNGEE. V was pared by 5 bases and J by 10 bases, with 16 bases between. The CDR3 nucleotides are TGTGCCAGCAGTGGACAGCCGTCTGGCTCACCCCTCCACTTT. Protein: CASSGQPSGSPLHF.

The gene calls are TRBV5-1 and TRBJ2-3; perhaps TRBD2 as D (6 bases). V was clipped by 0 bases and J by 4 bases, with 12 bases between them. From germline, CDR1 is SGHRS and CDR2 YFSETQ. This CDR3 is 15 amino acids long. This chain's CDR3 is CASSLDVGGSDTQYF. The DNA of the CDR3 is TGCGCCAGCAGCTTGGATGTGGGGGGTTCAGATACGCAGTATTTT.

This chain connects TRBV18 to TRBJ1-2, with D maybe TRBD1 (5 bases). This CDR3 region has 11 residues. V gave up 6 bases and J gave up 4 bases, with 6 bases separating them. CDR1 KGHSH and CDR2 LQKENI come from the germline V gene. The CDR3 sequence is CASSQGYGYTF. For the CDR3, the DNA is TGTGCCAGCTCTCAGGGCTATGGCTACACCTTC.

The V call is TRBV7-2, the J call TRBJ1-1, with D unclear. Germline-derived CDR1 and CDR2 are SGHTA and FQGNSA. Trimming left V 5 bases short and J 4 bases short, with 14 bases between. The CDR3 totals 14 residues. The CDR3 DNA follows: TGTGCCAGCAGCCGTGACTTGGAGGGCACTGAAGCTTTCTTT. Translation gives CASSRDLEGTEAFF.

This chain uses TRBV5-5 with TRBJ1-4; tentatively, D is TRBD1 (5 bases). Germline V lookup: CDR1 SGHKS, CDR2 YYEKEE (reference sequence). Trimming cost V 3 bases and J 4 bases, with 13 bases left between them. The CDR3 loop spans 15 amino acids. The CDR3 nucleotides are TGTGCCAGCAGCTCCCGCGGGGGATATAATGAAAAACTGTTTTTT. It codes for CASSSRGGYNEKLFF.

The rearrangement uses TRBV18 and TRBJ1-5, with no clear D. Germline CDR1 KGHSH, CDR2 LQKENI. V dropped 0 bases and J dropped 9 bases, with 12 bases sitting between them. The CDR3 covers 14 residues. CDR3 loop: CASSPPSADGPQHF. The DNA of the CDR3 is TGTGCCAGCTCACCACCGAGCGCCGATGGGCCCCAGCATTTT.

The DNA of the CDR3 is TGTGCCAGCAGCTCGGGACAGGGGGAGTCTAATGAAAAACTGTTTTTT. Translating gives CASSSGQGESNEKLFF. The chain employs TRBV7-2 and TRBJ1-4; TRBD1 agrees at 11 bases. The CDR3 has 16 amino acids. Germline CDR1 reads SGHTA; CDR2 reads FQGNSA. V trimming: 4 bases; J trimming: 3 bases; junction bases outside the gene matches: 4.

The CDR3 DNA is TGTGCCAGCAGCTTGAGCGGGGGGATTAATGAGCAGTTCTTC. This sequence encodes CASSLSGGINEQFF. The rearrangement joins TRBV11-1 to TRBJ2-1, with 9 bases aligning to TRBD2. With V trimmed by 3 bases and J by 7 bases, 4 bases remained unmatched. In germline, CDR1 is SGHAT, CDR2 FQDESV (reference sequence). The CDR3 loop spans 14 amino acids.

J is TRBJ1-6 and V is TRBV5-4; 7 bases agree with TRBD1. With V trimmed by 4 bases and J by 5 bases, 6 bases remained unmatched. Germline CDR1 reads SGHNT; CDR2 reads YYREEE (reference sequence). The CDR3 spans 15 residues. The CDR3 spells CASSQIGTDNSPLHF. The CDR3 bases are TGTGCCAGCAGCCAGATAGGGACAGATAATTCACCCCTCCACTTT.

The chain's CDR3 is CASSLSGGGYGYTF. The CDR3 DNA reads as TGTGCCAGCAGCTTGTCAGGGGGTGGCTATGGCTACACCTTC. V is TRBV5-6 and J is TRBJ1-2, with 7 nucleotides matching TRBD1. The CDR3 runs to 14 residues. Germline loops: CDR1 SGHDT, CDR2 YYEEEE. Trimming at V came to 1 base and at J to 4 bases, leaving 4 bases not matched to a gene.

This sequence joins TRBV2 and TRBJ2-2, with no clear D. Germline assignment: CDR1 SNHLY and CDR2 FYNNEI. The V and J ends lost 8 bases and 7 bases respectively, with 20 bases between them. The CDR3 length is 15 residues. The CDR3 nucleotides are TGTGCCAGCTCGAGGCAATCCCGTTGGAGCGGGGAGCTGTTTTTT. As protein: CASSRQSRWSGELFF.

The chain combines TRBV2 with TRBJ1-1; TRBD1 matches 9 bases. Unmatched junction bases numbered 7, after V lost 6 bases and J lost 5 bases. The CDR3 contains 14 residues. Germline V lookup: CDR1 SNHLY, CDR2 FYNNEI. The CDR3 DNA is TGTGCCAGCAGACACCCTGACAGGGGGACTGAAGCTTTCTTT. It yields the protein CASRHPDRGTEAFF.

This chain joins TRBV10-2 and TRBJ2-3, with TRBD2 identical over 7 bases. Germline trimming cut 1 base from V and 8 bases from J; bases unmatched to any gene: 12. The CDR3 consists of 16 residues. Germline V gene lookup returns CDR1 WSHSY and CDR2 SAAADI. The CDR3 here is CASSEWDYPGYGTQYF. DNA of the CDR3: TGCGCCAGCAGTGAGTGGGACTACCCAGGGTACGGTACGCAGTATTTT.

The V call is TRBV5-1, the J call TRBJ2-7; 8 positions match TRBD1. CDR3 length equals 15 residues. V lost 4 bases and J lost 3; bases outside the gene matches: 9. Germline V gene data show CDR1 as SGHRS and CDR2 as YFSETQ. CDR3 DNA sequence: TGCGCCAGCAGCCAGTATGGGACAGGACGCTACGAGCAGTACTTC. It encodes CASSQYGTGRYEQYF.

The gene calls are TRBV24-1 and TRBJ2-1, with 9 bases matching TRBD2. CDR1 and CDR2 from the germline V gene are KGHDR and SFDVKD. The CDR3 covers 16 residues. Trimming removed 2 bases from V and 2 bases from J; junction bases left unmatched: 3. Here the CDR3 DNA reads TGTGCCACCAGTGATTCGCTAGCGGGGACCTACAATGAGCAGTTCTTC. Amino acids: CATSDSLAGTYNEQFF.

The V gene is TRBV27, the J gene TRBJ2-3, with TRBD1 identical over 7 bases. Per the germline V gene, CDR1 is MNHEY and CDR2 is SMNVEV (reference sequence). V shed 5 bases, J shed 2 bases, and the junction held 10 bases outside the gene matches. The CDR3 sequence is 16 residues long. As DNA, the CDR3 is TGTGCCAGCAGTCCTTTCCCGGGACAGCACACAGATACGCAGTATTTT. It specifies CASSPFPGQHTDTQYF.

The chain employs TRBV3-1 (or the pseudogene TRBV3-2) and TRBJ1-5, with 8 nucleotides matching TRBD1. V was pared by 3 bases and J by 4 bases, with 5 bases of the junction left unmatched. Germline CDR1 is LGHDT and CDR2 is YNNKEL (reference sequence). This CDR3 is built from 15 residues. The CDR3 nucleotides read TGTGCCAGCAGCCACGGACAGGGAGGGAATCAGCCCCAGCATTTT. Its translation: CASSHGQGGNQPQHF.

The chain has TRBV12-3 or TRBV12-4 and TRBJ1-2, with D maybe TRBD1 (5 bases). Trimming took off 1 base at V and 5 bases at J, with 8 bases between the two ends. The CDR3 runs 13 residues. The CDR3 DNA follows: TGTGCCAGCAGTTTAGGCAGGGCATATGGCTACACCTTC. This translates into CASSLGRAYGYTF.

The chain recombines TRBV10-3 with TRBJ2-7; maybe TRBD2 (5 bases). The CDR3 totals 11 residues. Trimming pared 4 bases from V and 4 bases from J, leaving 5 bases between. Germline CDR1 is ENHRY and CDR2 is SYGVKD. In nucleotides, the CDR3 is TGTGCCATCAGTGGAGGGTACGAGCAGTACTTC. It specifies CAISGGYEQYF.

The gene calls are TRBV30 and TRBJ1-1, with D uncertain. Germline V gives CDR1 GTSNPN, CDR2 SVGIG (reference sequence). V was shortened by 3 bases and J by 0 bases, with 20 bases between the two germline ends. The CDR3 is 17 amino acids. The CDR3 DNA reads as TGTGCCTGGAGGAAATCCCTAAGCATTGTTATGAACACTGAAGCTTTCTTT. This encodes CAWRKSLSIVMNTEAFF.

The CDR3 coding sequence is TGTGCCAGCAGCGTAGGGATAGCGGGGGGGCTAAATGAGCAGTTCTTC. Translating gives CASSVGIAGGLNEQFF. The chain uses TRBV9 and TRBJ2-1; 11 positions match TRBD2. J gave up 7 bases and V 0 bases, and 6 bases lay outside the gene matches. This CDR3 contains 16 residues. Germline V gives CDR1 SGDLS, CDR2 YYNGEE.

This rearrangement joins TRBV29-1 to TRBJ2-3; weak D call: TRBD1 (5 bases). The V end lost 1 base, the J end lost 2 bases, and 16 bases lay between the germline ends. Germline lookup yields CDR1 SQVTM and CDR2 ANQGSEA. The CDR3 length is 16 residues. The CDR3 spells CSVEGFPGHSTDTQYF. The DNA for the CDR3 is TGCAGCGTTGAAGGGTTCCCTGGACACTCCACAGATACGCAGTATTTT.